This T cell receptor beta chain was captured in a study of CD8 T cells in Susac syndrome. Random hexamers served to reverse transcribe about 0.5 to 1 ug RNA. Multiplex PCR with immunoSEQ amplified the TCR beta CDR3 across 54 Vbeta and 13 Jbeta. TCRdb re-analysed the immunoSEQ multiplex PCR reads in MiXCR, keeping a single row per CDR3 protein. This table has 330,000 or so distinct CDR3 sequences, approximately 85% appearing once. V gave up 1 base and J gave up 0 bases, with 18 bases separating them. The CDR3 totals 18 residues. Germline CDR1 reads LGHDT; CDR2 reads YNNKEL (reference sequence). From blood CD8+ and CD4+ T cells, TCR beta sequences were generated. The multiple sclerosis control group was made up of treatment-naive patients with stable or active relapsing-remitting disease.

This sequence joins TRBV3-1 and TRBJ1-1; TRBD1 might be the D (5 bases). The TCR sequence derives from a human donor with multiple sclerosis. The sample was CD8+ T cells from PBMCs. The CDR3, as DNA: TGTGCCAGCAGCCAAGTCCCCAGACAGATCAGCTTGAACACTGAAGCTTTCTTT. It yields the protein CASSQVPRQISLNTEAFF.